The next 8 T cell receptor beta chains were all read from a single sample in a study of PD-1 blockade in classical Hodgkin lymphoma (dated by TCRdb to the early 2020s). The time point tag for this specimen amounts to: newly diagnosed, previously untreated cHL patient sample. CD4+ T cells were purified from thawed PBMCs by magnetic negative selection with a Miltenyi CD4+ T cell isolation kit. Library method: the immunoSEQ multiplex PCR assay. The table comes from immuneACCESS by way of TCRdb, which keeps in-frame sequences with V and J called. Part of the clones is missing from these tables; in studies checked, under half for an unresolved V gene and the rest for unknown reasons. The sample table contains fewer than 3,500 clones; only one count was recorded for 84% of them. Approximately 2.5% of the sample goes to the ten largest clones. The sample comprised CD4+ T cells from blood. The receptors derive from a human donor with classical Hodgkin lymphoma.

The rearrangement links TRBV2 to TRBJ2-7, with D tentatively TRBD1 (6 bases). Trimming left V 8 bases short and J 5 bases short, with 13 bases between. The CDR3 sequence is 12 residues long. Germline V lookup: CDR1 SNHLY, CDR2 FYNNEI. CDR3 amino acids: CASGGVRDEQYF. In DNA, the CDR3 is TGTGCCAGCGGGGGCGTTAGAGACGAGCAGTACTTC.

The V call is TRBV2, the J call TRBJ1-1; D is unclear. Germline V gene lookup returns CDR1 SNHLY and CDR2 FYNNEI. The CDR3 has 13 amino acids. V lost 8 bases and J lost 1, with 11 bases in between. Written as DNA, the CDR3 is TGTGCCAGCCATGTTGAGACGAACACTGAAGCTTTCTTT. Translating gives CASHVETNTEAFF.

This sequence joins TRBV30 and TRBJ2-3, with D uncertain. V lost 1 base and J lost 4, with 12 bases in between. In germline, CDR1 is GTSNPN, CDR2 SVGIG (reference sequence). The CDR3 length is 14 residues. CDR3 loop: CAWSDDNPPDTQYF. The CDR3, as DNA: TGTGCCTGGAGTGATGATAACCCCCCAGATACGCAGTATTTT.

CDR3 in amino acids: CASSFGTGAIQETQYF. The CDR3 nucleotides are TGTGCCAGCAGCTTTGGGACAGGGGCTATCCAAGAGACCCAGTACTTC. The V call is TRBV7-6, the J call TRBJ2-5, with 10 bases lining up with TRBD1. Germline values: CDR1 SGHVS, CDR2 FNYEAQ. Germline trimming cut 3 bases from V and 1 base from J; bases unmatched to any gene: 5. This CDR3 comprises 16 residues. Based on the CDR3 plus reference TRBV7-6 and TRBJ2-5, the full variable domain is GAGVSQSPRYKVTKRGQDVALRCDPISGHVSLYWYRQALGQGPEFLTYFNYEAQQDKSGLPNDRFSAERPEGSISTLTIQRTEQRDSAMYRCASSFGTGAIQETQYFGPGTRLLVL.

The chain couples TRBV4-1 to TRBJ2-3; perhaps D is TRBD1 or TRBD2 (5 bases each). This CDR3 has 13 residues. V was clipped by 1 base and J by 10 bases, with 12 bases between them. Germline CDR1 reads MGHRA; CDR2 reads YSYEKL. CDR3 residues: CASSQGRGDPQYF. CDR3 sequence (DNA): TGCGCCAGCAGCCAAGGAAGAGGGGATCCGCAGTATTTT.

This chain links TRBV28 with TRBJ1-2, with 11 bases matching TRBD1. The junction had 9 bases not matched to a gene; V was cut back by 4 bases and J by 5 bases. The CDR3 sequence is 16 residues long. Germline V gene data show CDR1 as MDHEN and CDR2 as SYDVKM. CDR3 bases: TGTGCCAGCAGTTCCCCTCGGACAGGGGGCGGGTATGGCTACACCTTC. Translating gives CASSSPRTGGGYGYTF.

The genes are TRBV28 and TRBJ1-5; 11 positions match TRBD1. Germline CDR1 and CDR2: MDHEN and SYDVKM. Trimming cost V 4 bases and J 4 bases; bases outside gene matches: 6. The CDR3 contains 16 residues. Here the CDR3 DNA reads TGTGCCAGCAGTTCAGGGGGACAGGGGGGTAATCAGCCCCAGCATTTT. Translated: CASSSGGQGGNQPQHF.

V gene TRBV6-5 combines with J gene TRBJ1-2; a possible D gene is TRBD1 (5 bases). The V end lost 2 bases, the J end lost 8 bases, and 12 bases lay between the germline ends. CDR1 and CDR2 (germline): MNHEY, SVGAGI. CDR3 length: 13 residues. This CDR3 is CASSYMGGGGYTF. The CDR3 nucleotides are TGTGCCAGCAGTTACATGGGGGGTGGGGGCTACACCTTC.